This is a list of T cell receptor beta chains from one sample in a study of cytomegalovirus exposure and HLA in healthy donors. This table comes from immunoSEQ multiplex PCR, and its TCRdb copy is limited to in-frame clones, with some not included. The table shows some 130,000 clones, with 60% to 80% occurring only once. The material sequenced was PBMCs. These receptors originate from a man in his fifties in good health and CMV-seronegative. The CDR3 runs from the conserved cysteine through the conserved F or W. Each record gives: clone size, D gene, J gene, V gene, CDR3 DNA, CDR3 protein. The D gene is left open where the match is weak. Rows may omit the clone size; those that give it use once, few, many or a size class.

>.|.|TRBJ2-5|TRBV4-2
TGTGCCAGCAGCCGAGACAGACAAGAGACCCAGTACTTC
CASSRDRQETQYF
>.|TRBD2|TRBJ2-1|TRBV5-6
TGTGCCAGCACCTACGGAGCGGGGACGTCCTACAATGAGCAGTTCTTC
CASTYGAGTSYNEQFF
>few|.|TRBJ1-1|TRBV4-1
TGCGCCAGCAGCAAAGACAGGCCGAACACTGAAGCTTTCTTT
CASSKDRPNTEAFF
>.|TRBD2|TRBJ2-7|TRBV29-1
TGCAGCGTGGGGACTAGCGGCTACGAGCAGTACTTC
CSVGTSGYEQYF
>.|.|TRBJ2-1|TRBV7-2
TGTGCCAGCAGCTTAGCGCACGGGAGCACCTACAATGAGCAGTTCTTC
CASSLAHGSTYNEQFF
>few|.|TRBJ1-1|TRBV11-2
TGTGCCAGCAGCCGGCTTCGGGGAATAACGACTGAAGCTTTCTTT
CASSRLRGITTEAFF
>.|TRBD1|TRBJ2-5|TRBV29-1
TGCAGCGTTCAAAGACAGGGGACCACCCAAGAGACCCAGTACTTC
CSVQRQGTTQETQYF
>.|.|TRBJ1-5|TRBV5-5
TGTGCCAGCAGCTCCGACAGTATGAGCAATCAGCCCCAGCATTTT
CASSSDSMSNQPQHF
>.|.|TRBJ2-5|TRBV6-1
TGTGCCAGCAGTGAAGCGGTCGAGGATCACTTC
CASSEAVEDHF
>.|.|TRBJ1-5|TRBV7-8
TGTGCCAGCAGCTTATTGTTTGAGGGCCCTGGCAATCAGCCCCAGCATTTT
CASSLLFEGPGNQPQHF
>.|TRBD2|TRBJ2-1|TRBV12-5
TGTGCTAGTGGTTTGGCCCGGACTAGCGGGAGGGCTCTGAATGAGCAGTTCTTC
CASGLARTSGRALNEQFF
>.|TRBD1|TRBJ1-2|TRBV7-9
TGTGCCAGCAGCTGGAACAGGGGCAGCTACACCTTC
CASSWNRGSYTF
>few|TRBD2|TRBJ2-1|TRBV28
TGTGCCAGCAGTCCCCCAACTAGCGGCTACAATGAGCAGTTCTTC
CASSPPTSGYNEQFF
>.|.|TRBJ2-5|TRBV5-1
TGCGCCAGCAGCTTGGCCTGGCGGGGTGGTCAGCAAGAGACCCAGTACTTC
CASSLAWRGGQQETQYF
>few|TRBD1|TRBJ2-6|TRBV10-2
TGCGCCAGCAGCGGGGACAGCTCCTCTGGGGCCAACGTCCTGACTTTC
CASSGDSSSGANVLTF
>medium-sized|TRBD2|TRBJ2-3|TRBV7-9
TGTGCCAGCAGCGCCGGGACTAGCGGGAGCACAGATACGCAGTATTTT
CASSAGTSGSTDTQYF
>.|TRBD2|TRBJ2-3|TRBV14
TGTGCCAGCAGCCAAGGGACTAGGGGCCCAGATACGCAGTATTTT
CASSQGTRGPDTQYF
>.|.|TRBJ2-2|TRBV11-3
TGTGCCAGCAGCACTAGAGGCACCGGGGAGCTGTTTTTT
CASSTRGTGELFF
>.|.|TRBJ2-3|TRBV2
TGTGCCAGCAGGCAGGGTGGAGATACGCAGTATTTT
CASRQGGDTQYF
>.|.|TRBJ2-7|TRBV29-1
TGCAGCGTTGTTTTCCCCCTCCGGTACGAGCAGTACTTC
CSVVFPLRYEQYF
>.|TRBD2|TRBJ2-1|TRBV9
TGTGCCAGCAGCGTAGTGTCGGGGAGGGCCAATGAGCAGTTCTTC
CASSVVSGRANEQFF
>.|.|TRBJ2-5|TRBV25-1
TGTGCCAGCAGTGTTGCAGGGGGGTTAGGGGAGACCCAGTACTTC
CASSVAGGLGETQYF
>medium-sized|TRBD1|TRBJ1-4|TRBV4-1
TGCGCCAGCAGCCACGATAGGGGGACAGGAGGGTACCTAAATGAAAAACTGTTTTTT
CASSHDRGTGGYLNEKLFF
>.|TRBD2|TRBJ2-5|TRBV13
TGTGCCAGCAGCGGACTAGCGGGGCAAGAGACCCAGTACTTC
CASSGLAGQETQYF
>.|TRBD1|TRBJ1-1|TRBV2
TGTGCCAGCAGGAAAACAGGGGCCTTGGGGAACACTGAAGCTTTCTTT
CASRKTGALGNTEAFF
>.|.|TRBJ2-7|TRBV19
TGTGCCAGTAGTATCGGAGGGGGCGAGCAGTACTTC
CASSIGGGEQYF
>.|TRBD1|TRBJ2-2|TRBV6-1
TGTGCCAGCAGTCAGGGGGCGGAGAACACCGGGGAGCTGTTTTTT
CASSQGAENTGELFF
>.|.|TRBJ2-5|TRBV4-2
TGTGCCAGCAGCCCCGAGGGTGACAGGCAAGAGACCCAGTACTTC
CASSPEGDRQETQYF
>.|TRBD1|TRBJ2-3|TRBV29-1
TGCAGCGCAAAGGGACAGGGCAACACAGATACGCAGTATTTT
CSAKGQGNTDTQYF
>once|.|TRBJ2-1|TRBV29-1
TGCAGCGTTGAAGGGTTAAACTCCCGATCCTACAATGAGCAGTTCTTC
CSVEGLNSRSYNEQFF
>.|.|TRBJ2-4|TRBV5-6
TGTGCCAGCAGCAAGGACTTGACGTTAACGGTTCAGTACTTC
CASSKDLTLTVQYF
>.|.|TRBJ1-1|TRBV6-1
TGTGCCAGCAGTGATCTAGGCGGGAACACTGAAGCTTTCTTT
CASSDLGGNTEAFF
>.|TRBD2|TRBJ2-7|TRBV27
TGTGCCAGCAGTAGGGGACTAGCGGGGGCTCCCTACGAGCAGTACTTC
CASSRGLAGAPYEQYF
>.|.|TRBJ2-3|TRBV6-5
TGTGCCAGCAGTGGGACTCTCTCAGATACGCAGTATTTT
CASSGTLSDTQYF
>.|.|TRBJ2-7|TRBV6-6
TGTGCCAGCAGCCAGGGAGGTGGTACCTACGAGCAGTACTTC
CASSQGGGTYEQYF